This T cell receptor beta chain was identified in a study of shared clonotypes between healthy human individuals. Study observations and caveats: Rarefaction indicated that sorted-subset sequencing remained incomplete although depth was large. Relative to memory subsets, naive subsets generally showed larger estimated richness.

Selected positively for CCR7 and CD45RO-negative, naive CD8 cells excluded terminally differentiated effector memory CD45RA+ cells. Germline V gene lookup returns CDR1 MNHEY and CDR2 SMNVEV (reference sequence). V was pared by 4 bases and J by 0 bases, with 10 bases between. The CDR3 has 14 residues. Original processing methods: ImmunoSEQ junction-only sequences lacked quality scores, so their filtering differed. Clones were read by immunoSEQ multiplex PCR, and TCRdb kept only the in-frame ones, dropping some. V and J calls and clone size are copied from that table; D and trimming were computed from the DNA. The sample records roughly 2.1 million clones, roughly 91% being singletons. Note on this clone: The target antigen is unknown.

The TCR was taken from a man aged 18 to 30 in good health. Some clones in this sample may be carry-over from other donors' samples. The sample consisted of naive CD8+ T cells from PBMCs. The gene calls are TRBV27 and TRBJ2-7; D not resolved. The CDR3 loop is CASSSDPSSYEQYF. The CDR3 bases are TGTGCCAGCAGTTCCGACCCCAGCTCCTACGAGCAGTACTTC.